This T cell receptor beta chain is drawn from a study of cytomegalovirus exposure and HLA in healthy donors. Study summary: Of around 400 genotyped donors, around 86% grouped in the Caucasian-associated ancestry cluster.

Germline V gene data show CDR1 as MNHEY and CDR2 as SVGAGI. CDR3 length: 13 amino acids. Trimming took off 6 bases at V and 6 bases at J, with 14 bases between the two ends. This clone has a handful of counts. Among the donors, all were healthy bone marrow donors. It was with 60 Vbeta and 13 Jbeta primers that the PCR ran. Measured with immunoSEQ multiplex PCR; TCRdb has only the in-frame clones, and not every one. This table holds 130,000 to 150,000 clones, approximately 79% found once. The rearrangement uses TRBV6-5 and TRBJ1-2; D ambiguous. Specimen: PBMCs. This sequence originates from a woman aged 35 to 49 in good health and CMV-seropositive. CDR3 bases: TGTGCCAGCAGGGCGAGAGGCGCCCATGGCTACACCTTC. This translates into CASRARGAHGYTF.